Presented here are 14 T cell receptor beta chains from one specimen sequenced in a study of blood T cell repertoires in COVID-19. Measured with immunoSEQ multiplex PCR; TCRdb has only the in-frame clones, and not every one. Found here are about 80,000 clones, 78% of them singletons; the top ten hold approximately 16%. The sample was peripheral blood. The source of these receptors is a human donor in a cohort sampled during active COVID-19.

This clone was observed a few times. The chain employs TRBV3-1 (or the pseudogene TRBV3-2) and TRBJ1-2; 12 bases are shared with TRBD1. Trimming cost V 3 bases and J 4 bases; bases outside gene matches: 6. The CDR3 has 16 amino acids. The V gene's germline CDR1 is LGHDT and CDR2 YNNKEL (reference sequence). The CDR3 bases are TGTGCCAGCAGCCACGCCGGGACAGGGGGCGCCTATGGCTACACCTTC. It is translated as CASSHAGTGGAYGYTF.

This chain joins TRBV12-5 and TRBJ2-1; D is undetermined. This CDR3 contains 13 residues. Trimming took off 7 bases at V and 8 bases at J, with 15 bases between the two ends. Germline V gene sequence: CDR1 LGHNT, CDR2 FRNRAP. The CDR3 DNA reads TGTGCTAGTGCCTTGCAATCCGACTATGAGCAGTTCTTC. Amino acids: CASALQSDYEQFF.

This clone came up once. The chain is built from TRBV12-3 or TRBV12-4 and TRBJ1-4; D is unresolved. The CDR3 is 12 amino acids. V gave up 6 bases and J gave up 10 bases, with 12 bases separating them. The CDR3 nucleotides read TGTGCCAGCAGCCATCCTACGGGAAAACTGTTTTTT. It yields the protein CASSHPTGKLFF.

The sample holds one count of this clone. Here the CDR3 reads CASGGASGFTDTQYF. The CDR3 DNA follows: TGTGCCTCCGGAGGGGCTAGCGGATTCACAGATACGCAGTATTTT. The chain uses TRBV30 and TRBJ2-3, with 7 nucleotides matching TRBD2. This CDR3 comprises 15 residues. The V segment lost 7 bases and the J segment 2 bases; nucleotides outside the gene matches: 12. The germline CDR1 and CDR2 sequences are GTSNPN and SVGIG (reference sequence).

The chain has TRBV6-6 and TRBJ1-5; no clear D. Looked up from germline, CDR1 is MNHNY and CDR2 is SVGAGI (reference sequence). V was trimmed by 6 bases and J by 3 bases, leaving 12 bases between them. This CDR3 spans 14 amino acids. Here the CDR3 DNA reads TGTGCCAGCAGAGGCCTCACTAACAATCAGCCCCAGCATTTT. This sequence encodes CASRGLTNNQPQHF.

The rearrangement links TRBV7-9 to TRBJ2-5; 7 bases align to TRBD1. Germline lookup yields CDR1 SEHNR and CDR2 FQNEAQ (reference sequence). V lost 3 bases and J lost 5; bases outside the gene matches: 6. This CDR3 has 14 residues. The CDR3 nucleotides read TGTGCCAGCAGCTTGAGGGGGCGATGGGAGACCCAGTACTTC. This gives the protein CASSLRGRWETQYF.

The CDR3 nucleotides read TGTGCCAGCAGACCCTACGACGGGGAAGGTCAAGAGACCCAGTACTTC. Amino acids: CASRPYDGEGQETQYF. The chain employs TRBV11-3 and TRBJ2-5; tentative D call: TRBD2 (5 bases). The V gene's germline CDR1 is SGHNT and CDR2 YENEEA. Trimming left V 6 bases short and J 2 bases short, with 19 bases between. The CDR3 contains 16 residues.

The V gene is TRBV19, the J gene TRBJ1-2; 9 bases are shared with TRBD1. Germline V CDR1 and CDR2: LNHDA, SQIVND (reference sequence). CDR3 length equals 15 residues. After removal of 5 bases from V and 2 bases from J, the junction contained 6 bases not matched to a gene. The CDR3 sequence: CASSPWTGENYGYTF. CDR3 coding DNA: TGTGCCAGTAGTCCATGGACAGGGGAGAACTATGGCTACACCTTC. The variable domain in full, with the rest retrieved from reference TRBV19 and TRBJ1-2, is DGGITQSPKYLFRKEGQNVTLSCEQNLNHDAMYWYRQDPGQGLRLIYYSQIVNDFQKGDIAEGYSVSREKKESFPLTVTSAQKNPTAFYLCASSPWTGENYGYTFGSGTRLTVV.

The DNA for the CDR3 is TGTGCCAGCAGTCCGACAGGGAGCTCCTACGAGCAGTACTTC. This codes for CASSPTGSSYEQYF. The genes are TRBV28 and TRBJ2-7; 7 bases align to TRBD1. The germline V gene has CDR1 MDHEN and CDR2 SYDVKM. Trimming took 5 bases from V and 0 from J; bases not matched to a gene: 4. The CDR3 extends over 14 amino acids.

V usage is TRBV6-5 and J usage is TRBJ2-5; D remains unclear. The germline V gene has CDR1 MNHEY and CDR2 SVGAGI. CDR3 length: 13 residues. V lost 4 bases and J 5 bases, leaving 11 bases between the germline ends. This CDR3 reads CASSSGFMETQYF. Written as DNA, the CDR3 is TGTGCCAGCAGTTCCGGGTTTATGGAGACCCAGTACTTC.

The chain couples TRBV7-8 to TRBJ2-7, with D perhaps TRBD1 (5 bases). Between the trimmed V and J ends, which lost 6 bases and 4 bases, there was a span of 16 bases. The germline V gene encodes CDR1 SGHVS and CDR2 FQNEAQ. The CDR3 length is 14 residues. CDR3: CASSLGASGYEQYV. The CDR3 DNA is TGTGCCAGCAGTCTAGGGGCCTCGGGTTACGAGCAGTACGTC.

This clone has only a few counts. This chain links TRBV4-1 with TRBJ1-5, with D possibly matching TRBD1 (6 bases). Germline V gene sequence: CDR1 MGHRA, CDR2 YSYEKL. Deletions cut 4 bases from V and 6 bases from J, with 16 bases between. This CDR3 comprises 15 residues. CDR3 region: CASSPTGLAAQPQHF. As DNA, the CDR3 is TGCGCCAGCAGCCCGACAGGCCTCGCAGCTCAGCCCCAGCATTTT.

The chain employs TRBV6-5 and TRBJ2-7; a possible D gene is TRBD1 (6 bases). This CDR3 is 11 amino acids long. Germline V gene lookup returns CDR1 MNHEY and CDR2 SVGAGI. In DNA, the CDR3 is TGTGCTAGTGGCAGGGGCGACGAGCAGTACTTC. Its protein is CASGRGDEQYF.

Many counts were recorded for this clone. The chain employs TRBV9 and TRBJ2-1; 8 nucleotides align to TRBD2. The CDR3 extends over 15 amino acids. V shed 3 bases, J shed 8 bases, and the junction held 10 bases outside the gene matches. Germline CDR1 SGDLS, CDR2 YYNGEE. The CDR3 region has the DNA TGTGCCAGCAGCGACGCGGGACTAGGGTTCGATGAGCAGTTCTTC. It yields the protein CASSDAGLGFDEQFF.